This T cell receptor beta chain was sequenced during a study of beta chain features in type 1 diabetes. Germline V gene lookup returns CDR1 MDHEN and CDR2 SYDVKM. CDR3 length: 16 residues. Deletions cut 1 base from V and 0 bases from J, with 10 bases between. Study-level results: Moderate but significant shortening of TCRB CDR3s was recorded in all four CD4+ subsets from Type 1 diabetes patients.

Expressed TCRB transcripts were sequenced because the isolated RNA had all been reverse transcribed beforehand. Only in-frame clones appear in the TCRdb table, and some are missing; sequencing was by immunoSEQ multiplex PCR. The table shows 350,000 to 400,000 clones, with roughly 12% occurring only once. About this clone: Its antigen is not known.

The chain uses TRBV28 and TRBJ2-4, with a weak D call TRBD1 (5 bases). This receptor was obtained from a woman younger than 35 with type 1 diabetes. Sequencing used naive CD4+ T cells from blood. The CDR3 loop reads CASSLFDSLAKNIQYF. The CDR3 bases are TGTGCCAGCAGTTTATTTGACAGCCTAGCCAAAAACATTCAGTACTTC.